Listed below are T cell receptor beta chains from one sample, sequenced in a study of patients and donors after allogeneic stem cell transplantation. MiXCR, run by TCRdb on the RT-PCR reads, gives a single entry per CDR3 protein. The sample shows about 230,000 distinct CDR3 sequences, 11% to 15% of them seen only once. The specimen was blood, either unsorted or a sorted T cell fraction (not recorded which). The origin of the receptors is a human donor who was either an allogeneic HSCT recipient or a stem cell or donor lymphocyte infusion donor (not recorded which). It is not recorded whose cells these are; they may come from a transplant donor. Both conserved end residues are part of each CDR3. A D gene is named only where the DNA matches it firmly. For some rows the clone size is stated as once, few or many, or as a class when expanded; others skip it.

D	length	J	V	size	DNA	CDR3
NA	15	TRBJ2-1	TRBV7-8	many	TGTGCCAGCAGCTTAGAACCGGGGGCATACAATGAGCAGTTCTTC	CASSLEPGAYNEQFF
TRBD2	16	TRBJ2-7	TRBV6-5	few	TGTGCCAGCAGTTACGGGACTAGCGGGAACTCCTACGAGCAGTACTTC	CASSYGTSGNSYEQYF
TRBD1	15	TRBJ1-1	TRBV7-8	NA	TGTGCCAGCAGCTTAGACAGGGGAATCGAGAATGAAGCTTTCTTT	CASSLDRGIENEAFF
TRBD2	17	TRBJ2-1	TRBV11-3	few	TGTGCCAGCAGCTCGGGAGATATAGCGGGAGGAAACAATGAGCAGTTCTTC	CASSSGDIAGGNNEQFF
NA	13	TRBJ2-3	TRBV9	many	TGTGCCAGCAGCGAGCCCTCAGCAGATACGCAGTATTTT	CASSEPSADTQYF
TRBD2	15	TRBJ2-1	TRBV3-1	NA	TGTGCCAGCAGCCGCCGAGCGGGAGGGAACAATGAGCAGTTCTTC	CASSRRAGGNNEQFF
NA	14	TRBJ2-5	TRBV25-1	many	TGTGCCAGCAGTCAGTCCAGGGTTGCGGAGACCCAGTACTTC	CASSQSRVAETQYF
NA	12	TRBJ2-3	TRBV3-1	few	TGTGCCAGCAGTTACCACACAGATACGCAGTATTTT	CASSYHTDTQYF
NA	12	TRBJ1-1	TRBV12-3/TRBV12-4	many	TGTGCCAGCACCGGGGAGTTCACTGAAGCTTTCTTT	CASTGEFTEAFF
TRBD1	13	TRBJ1-2	TRBV20-1	many	TGCAGTGCTCGCTGGACAGGGGCGAGAGGCTACACCTTC	CSARWTGARGYTF